This TCR beta chain was sequenced in a study of T cell responses to AZD1222 COVID-19 vaccine. Study findings and constraints: Donors were chiefly white British, with a greater number of females, and clonal diversity was perhaps underestimated. Baseline seropositivity characterized only a handful of AZD1222 recipients.

Turning to this clone: The antigen is undetermined.

The germline V and J ends were trimmed by 4 bases and 3 bases, with 23 bases remaining between them. Germline V CDR1 and CDR2: SGHTS, YDEGEE. This CDR3 region has 18 residues. Produced via immunoSEQ multiplex PCR; TCRdb's table is partial and in-frame only. The sample includes over 110,000 clones, about 92% seen only once; the top ten take less than 15%. This TCR was recovered from an adult who had recovered from COVID-19. The J gene is TRBJ1-5, the V gene TRBV5-8; a weak D match, TRBD1 (5 bases). This material consisted of peripheral blood, taken after recovery from COVID-19. CDR3 bases: TGTGCCAGCAGCCCTAATCTAATGACAGAGGAGGACAATCAGCCCCAGCATTTT. It yields the protein CASSPNLMTEEDNQPQHF.